The rows below give T cell receptor beta chains drawn from one sample of a study of shared clonotypes between healthy human individuals. Sequencing was performed with immunoSEQ multiplex PCR; in TCRdb, only in-frame clones are kept and a portion is missing. The sample shows 2 million to 2.5 million clones, more than 85% of them seen only once. Sequenced sample: naive CD8+ T cells from PBMCs. These receptors came from a man younger than 35 in good health. Some clones in this sample may be carry-over from other donors' samples. The CDR3 runs from the conserved cysteine through the conserved F or W. D genes are given only for firm matches. Rows give clone size only sometimes, using once, few, many, or a class for an expanded clone.

clone_size	d_call	v_call	j_call	cdr3_aa	cdr3_nt
.	.	TRBV9	TRBJ2-1	CASSAKGVSYNEQFF	TGTGCCAGCAGCGCGAAGGGCGTGTCCTACAATGAGCAGTTCTTC
.	.	TRBV5-6	TRBJ1-5	CASSLGAAYQPQHF	TGTGCCAGCAGCTTGGGGGCGGCTTATCAGCCCCAGCATTTT
once	.	TRBV9	TRBJ2-5	CASSVRQAQETQYF	TGTGCCAGCAGCGTTCGACAGGCCCAAGAGACCCAGTACTTC
.	TRBD1	TRBV5-1	TRBJ1-1	CASSWDGQGNTEAFF	TGCGCCAGCAGCTGGGATGGACAGGGCAACACTGAAGCTTTCTTT
.	TRBD1	TRBV7-9	TRBJ1-1	CASSRTGANTEAFF	TGTGCCAGCAGCCGGACAGGGGCGAACACTGAAGCTTTCTTT
.	.	TRBV28	TRBJ2-7	CASRQTPNEQYF	TGTGCCAGCAGACAGACTCCTAACGAGCAGTACTTC
.	TRBD2	TRBV18	TRBJ2-1	CASSPSTSGMDNEQFF	TGTGCCAGCTCACCTTCGACTAGCGGGATGGACAATGAGCAGTTCTTC
.	TRBD1	TRBV7-8	TRBJ2-7	CASSLVRGPYEQYF	TGTGCCAGCAGCTTAGTCAGGGGGCCCTACGAGCAGTACTTC
.	.	TRBV19	TRBJ2-2	CASRRLPISTGELFF	TGTGCCAGTAGAAGACTCCCCATCTCTACCGGGGAGCTGTTTTTT
.	TRBD2	TRBV2	TRBJ2-1	CASSAGTTPYEQFF	TGTGCCAGCAGCGCCGGGACTACACCCTATGAGCAGTTCTTC
.	.	TRBV29-1	TRBJ1-3	CSVVGYGVGNTIYF	TGCAGCGTTGTAGGGTATGGTGTGGGAAACACCATATATTTT
.	.	TRBV23-1	TRBJ2-3	CASSQYVNTPSTDTQYF	TGCGCCAGCAGTCAATACGTAAACACCCCTAGCACAGATACGCAGTATTTT
.	.	TRBV9	TRBJ2-7	CASSVVSGDEQYF	TGTGCCAGCAGCGTAGTGTCCGGGGACGAGCAGTACTTC
.	TRBD2	TRBV6-5	TRBJ2-2	CASTLAGVNTGELFF	TGTGCCAGCACTCTAGCGGGGGTAAACACCGGGGAGCTGTTTTTT
.	TRBD1	TRBV4-2	TRBJ1-1	CASSQDRTGNTEAFF	TGTGCCAGCAGCCAAGATCGGACAGGGAACACTGAAGCTTTCTTT
few	.	TRBV28	TRBJ1-1	CASSPANIRVTEAFF	TGTGCCAGCAGTCCCGCCAATATCAGGGTCACTGAAGCTTTCTTT
.	.	TRBV6-5	TRBJ2-7	CASSYSTGERSYEQYF	TGTGCCAGCAGTTATTCTACGGGCGAAAGGTCCTACGAGCAGTACTTC
.	.	TRBV7-9	TRBJ1-2	CASSSPLRDYGYTF	TGTGCCAGCAGCTCCCCACTTAGAGATTATGGCTACACCTTC
.	TRBD1	TRBV7-3	TRBJ2-4	CASSLLRQGKNIQYF	TGTGCCAGCAGCTTATTGAGACAGGGAAAAAACATTCAGTACTTC
.	.	TRBV4-1	TRBJ1-5	CASSQRISNQPQHF	TGCGCCAGCAGCCAGCGGATTAGCAATCAGCCCCAGCATTTT
.	.	TRBV29-1	TRBJ2-1	CSVMVRNNEQFF	TGCAGCGTGATGGTCCGGAACAATGAGCAGTTCTTC
once	TRBD2	TRBV27	TRBJ2-7	CASSPRLAGAVVYEQYF	TGTGCCAGCAGTCCAAGACTAGCGGGAGCTGTGGTCTACGAGCAGTACTTC
.	TRBD2	TRBV29-1	TRBJ2-3	CSVESRQGLAGIWADTQYF	TGCAGCGTTGAATCTCGCCAGGGACTAGCGGGAATTTGGGCAGATACGCAGTATTTT
.	.	TRBV9	TRBJ2-6	CASSEPTANVLTF	TGTGCCAGCAGCGAGCCCACAGCCAACGTCCTGACTTTC
.	TRBD1	TRBV6-5	TRBJ2-1	CASSRDRRPYNEQFF	TGTGCCAGCAGCAGGGACAGGAGACCCTACAATGAGCAGTTCTTC
once	TRBD1	TRBV29-1	TRBJ2-7	CSVSGGSSYEQYF	TGCAGCGTTTCAGGGGGATCTTCCTACGAGCAGTACTTC
.	.	TRBV7-9	TRBJ2-3	CASSSQTDGTDTQYF	TGTGCCAGCAGCTCACAGACAGATGGCACAGATACGCAGTATTTT
once	TRBD2	TRBV5-1	TRBJ2-7	CASSLGSGRRSEQYF	TGCGCCAGCAGCTTGGGCAGCGGGAGGCGTAGCGAGCAGTACTTC
few	.	TRBV30	TRBJ1-2	CAWSVLGGSGYTF	TGTGCCTGGAGTGTACTGGGGGGAAGTGGCTACACCTTC
.	TRBD2	TRBV27	TRBJ2-7	CASSSSPGAGIDEQYF	TGTGCCAGCAGTTCGTCCCCGGGAGCGGGGATCGACGAGCAGTACTTC
.	TRBD1	TRBV10-1	TRBJ2-5	CASSELENLRDTRTGETQYF	TGCGCCAGCAGTGAGTTAGAGAACCTCCGGGACACACGGACAGGAGAGACCCAGTACTTC
once	TRBD2	TRBV9	TRBJ2-2	CASSVALAGVIGELFF	TGTGCCAGCAGCGTAGCGCTAGCGGGAGTGATCGGGGAGCTGTTTTTT
.	.	TRBV2	TRBJ2-7	CASLSGAPSYEQYF	TGTGCCAGTCTATCGGGAGCCCCATCCTACGAGCAGTACTTC
.	.	TRBV11-2	TRBJ2-5	CASEPPGVQETQYF	TGTGCCAGCGAGCCCCCAGGAGTACAAGAGACCCAGTACTTC
.	.	TRBV14	TRBJ2-5	CASSQGPAQYF	TGTGCCAGCAGCCAGGGTCCGGCCCAGTACTTC
.	.	TRBV19	TRBJ2-3	CASSTAAMVYTQYF	TGTGCCAGTAGTACAGCGGCCATGGTATATACGCAGTATTTT
.	TRBD2	TRBV5-6	TRBJ2-7	CASSRGLAGAYEQYF	TGTGCCAGCAGCCGAGGGCTAGCGGGAGCCTACGAGCAGTACTTC
.	.	TRBV9	TRBJ1-1	CASSVARAGTEAFF	TGTGCCAGCAGCGTAGCTAGGGCGGGTACTGAAGCTTTCTTT
.	TRBD2	TRBV7-9	TRBJ2-7	CASTLSGLGNYEQYF	TGTGCCAGCACCCTATCGGGACTAGGAAATTACGAGCAGTACTTC
.	.	TRBV7-9	TRBJ2-3	CASIMGQGPTDTQYF	TGTGCCAGCATCATGGGGCAGGGCCCCACAGATACGCAGTATTTT
.	TRBD2	TRBV5-5	TRBJ2-7	CASTGGPPYEQYF	TGTGCCAGCACGGGGGGGCCACCCTACGAGCAGTACTTC
.	.	TRBV4-1	TRBJ2-7	CASSQAGLYEQYF	TGCGCCAGCAGCCAAGCGGGTCTCTACGAGCAGTACTTC